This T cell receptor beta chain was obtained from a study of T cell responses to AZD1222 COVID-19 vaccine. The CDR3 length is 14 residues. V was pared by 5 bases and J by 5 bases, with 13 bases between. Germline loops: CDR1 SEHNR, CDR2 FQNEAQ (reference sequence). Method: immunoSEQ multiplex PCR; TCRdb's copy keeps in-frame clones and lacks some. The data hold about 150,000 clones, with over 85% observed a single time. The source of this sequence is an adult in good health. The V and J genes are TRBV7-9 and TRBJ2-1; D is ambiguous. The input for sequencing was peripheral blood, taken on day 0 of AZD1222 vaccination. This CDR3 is CASSVTGWDNEQFF. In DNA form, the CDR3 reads TGTGCCAGCAGCGTCACTGGCTGGGACAATGAGCAGTTCTTC.